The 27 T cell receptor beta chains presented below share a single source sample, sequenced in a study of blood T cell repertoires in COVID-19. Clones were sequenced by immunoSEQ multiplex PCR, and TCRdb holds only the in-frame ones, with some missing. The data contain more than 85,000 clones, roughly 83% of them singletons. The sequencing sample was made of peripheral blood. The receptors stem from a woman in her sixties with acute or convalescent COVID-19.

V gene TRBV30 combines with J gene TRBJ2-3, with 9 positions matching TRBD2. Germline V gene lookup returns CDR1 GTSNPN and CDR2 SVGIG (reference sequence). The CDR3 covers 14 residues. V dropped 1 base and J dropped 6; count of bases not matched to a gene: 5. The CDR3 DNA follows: TGTGCCTGGAGTGAGTGGCGGGAGGGTGATACGCAGTATTTT. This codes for CAWSEWREGDTQYF.

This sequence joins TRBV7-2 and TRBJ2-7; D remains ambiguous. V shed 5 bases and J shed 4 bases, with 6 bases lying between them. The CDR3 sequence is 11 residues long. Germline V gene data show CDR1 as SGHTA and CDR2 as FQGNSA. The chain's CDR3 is CASSTYYEQYF. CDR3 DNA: TGTGCCAGCAGCACCTATTACGAGCAGTACTTC.

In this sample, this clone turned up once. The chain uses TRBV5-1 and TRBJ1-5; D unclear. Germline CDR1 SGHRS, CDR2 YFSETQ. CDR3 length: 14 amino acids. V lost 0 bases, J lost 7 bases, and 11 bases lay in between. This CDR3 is CASSLDPSVQPQHF. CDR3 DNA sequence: TGCGCCAGCAGCTTGGACCCCAGTGTGCAGCCCCAGCATTTT.

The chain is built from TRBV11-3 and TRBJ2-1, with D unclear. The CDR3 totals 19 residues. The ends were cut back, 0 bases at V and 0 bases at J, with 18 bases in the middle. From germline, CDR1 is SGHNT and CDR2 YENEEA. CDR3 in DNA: TGTGCCAGCAGCTTAGATTGGGCATCAAGAACCGACTCCTACAATGAGCAGTTCTTC. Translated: CASSLDWASRTDSYNEQFF.

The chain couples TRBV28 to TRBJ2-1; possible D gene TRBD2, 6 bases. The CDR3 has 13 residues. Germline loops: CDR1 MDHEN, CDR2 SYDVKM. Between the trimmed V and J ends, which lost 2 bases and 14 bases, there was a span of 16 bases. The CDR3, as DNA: TGTGCCAGCAGTTTACAGACGCGGGGCGGCGAGTTCTTC. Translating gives CASSLQTRGGEFF.

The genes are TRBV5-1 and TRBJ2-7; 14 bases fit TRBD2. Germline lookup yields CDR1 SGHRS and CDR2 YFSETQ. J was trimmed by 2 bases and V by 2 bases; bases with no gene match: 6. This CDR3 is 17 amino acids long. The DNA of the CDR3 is TGCGCCAGCAGCTTACCGGGACTAGCGGGGGTTGCCTACGAGCAGTACTTC. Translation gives CASSLPGLAGVAYEQYF.

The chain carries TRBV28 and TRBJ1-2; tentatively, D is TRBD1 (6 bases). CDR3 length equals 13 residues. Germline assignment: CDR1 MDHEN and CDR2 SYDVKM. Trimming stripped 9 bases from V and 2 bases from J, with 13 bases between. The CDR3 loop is CASFTGQNYGYTF. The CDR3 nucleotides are TGTGCCAGTTTTACAGGACAGAACTATGGCTACACCTTC.

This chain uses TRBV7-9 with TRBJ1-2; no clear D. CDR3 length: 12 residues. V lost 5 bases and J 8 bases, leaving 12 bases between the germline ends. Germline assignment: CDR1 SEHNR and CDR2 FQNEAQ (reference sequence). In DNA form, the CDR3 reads TGTGCCAGCAGCCGGGAAGGGTACGGCTACACCTTC. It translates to CASSREGYGYTF. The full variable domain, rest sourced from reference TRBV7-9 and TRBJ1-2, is DTGVSQNPRHKITKRGQNVTFRCDPISEHNRLYWYRQTLGQGPEFLTYFQNEAQLEKSRLLSDRFSAERPKGSFSTLEIQRTEQGDSAMYLCASSREGYGYTFGSGTRLTVV.

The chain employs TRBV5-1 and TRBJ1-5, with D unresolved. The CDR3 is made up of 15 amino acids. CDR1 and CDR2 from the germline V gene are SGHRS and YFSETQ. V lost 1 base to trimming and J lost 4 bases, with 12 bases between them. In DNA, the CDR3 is TGCGCCAGCAGCTTGCCCGGGTCCCAAAATCAGCCCCAGCATTTT. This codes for CASSLPGSQNQPQHF.

CDR3 DNA: TGTGCCAGCAGCCCCCCCAGGGGGGAGACCGGGGAGCTGTTTTTT. This translates into CASSPPRGETGELFF. V usage is TRBV5-4 and J usage is TRBJ2-2; weak D call: TRBD1 (7 bases). This CDR3 is built from 15 residues. Germline assignment: CDR1 SGHNT and CDR2 YYREEE (reference sequence). V dropped 4 bases and J dropped 5 bases, with 15 bases sitting between them.

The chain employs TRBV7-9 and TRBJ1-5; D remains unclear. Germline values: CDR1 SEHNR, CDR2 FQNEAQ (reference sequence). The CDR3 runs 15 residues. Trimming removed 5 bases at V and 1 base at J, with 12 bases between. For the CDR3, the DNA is TGTGCCAGCAGCCGGGAGCCAGACAGCAATCAGCCCCAGCATTTT. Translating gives CASSREPDSNQPQHF.

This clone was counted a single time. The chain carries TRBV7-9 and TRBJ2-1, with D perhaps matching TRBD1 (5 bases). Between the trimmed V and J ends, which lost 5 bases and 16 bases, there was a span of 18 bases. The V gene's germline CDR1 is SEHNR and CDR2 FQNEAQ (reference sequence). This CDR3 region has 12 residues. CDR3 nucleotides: TGTGCCAGCAGCCCTTCGGGCTCAGGGCAATTCTTC. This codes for CASSPSGSGQFF.

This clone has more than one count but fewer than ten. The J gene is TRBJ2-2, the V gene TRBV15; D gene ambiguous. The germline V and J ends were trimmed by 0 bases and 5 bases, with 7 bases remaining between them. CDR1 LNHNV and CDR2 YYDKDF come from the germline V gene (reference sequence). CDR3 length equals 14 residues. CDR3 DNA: TGTGCCACCAGCAGAGACCCGACTACCGGGGAGCTGTTTTTT. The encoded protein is CATSRDPTTGELFF.

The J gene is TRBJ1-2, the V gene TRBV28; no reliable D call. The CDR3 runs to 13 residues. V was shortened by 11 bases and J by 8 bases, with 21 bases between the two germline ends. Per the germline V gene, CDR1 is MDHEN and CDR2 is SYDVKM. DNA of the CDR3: TGTGCCGCCCGCGGGGTCCCAGGCTGGGGCTACACCTTC. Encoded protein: CAARGVPGWGYTF.

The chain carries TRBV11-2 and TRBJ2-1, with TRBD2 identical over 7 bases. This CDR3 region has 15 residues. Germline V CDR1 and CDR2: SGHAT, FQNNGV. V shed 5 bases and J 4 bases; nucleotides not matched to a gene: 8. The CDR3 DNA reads TGTGCCAGCAGCCTCGAGCGGGGCCGTTACAATGAGCAGTTCTTC. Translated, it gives CASSLERGRYNEQFF.

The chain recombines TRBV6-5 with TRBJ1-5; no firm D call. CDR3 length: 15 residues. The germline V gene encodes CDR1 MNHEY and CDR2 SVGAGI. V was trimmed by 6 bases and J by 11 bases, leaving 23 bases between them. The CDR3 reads CASSSLEGESRAQHF. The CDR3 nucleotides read TGTGCCAGCAGCTCACTCGAGGGAGAGTCCAGAGCCCAGCATTTT.

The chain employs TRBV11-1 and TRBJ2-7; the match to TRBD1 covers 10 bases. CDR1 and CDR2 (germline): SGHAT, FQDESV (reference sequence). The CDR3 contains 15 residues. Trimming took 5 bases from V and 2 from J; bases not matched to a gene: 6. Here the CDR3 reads CASSPGTGDPYEQYF. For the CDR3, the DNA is TGTGCCAGCAGCCCGGGGACAGGGGACCCCTACGAGCAGTACTTC.

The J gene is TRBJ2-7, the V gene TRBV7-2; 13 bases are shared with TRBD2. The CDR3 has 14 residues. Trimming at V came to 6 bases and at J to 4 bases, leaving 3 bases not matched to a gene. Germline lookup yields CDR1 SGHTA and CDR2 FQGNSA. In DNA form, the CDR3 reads TGTGCCAGCAGGGGACTAGCGGGGCTGTACGAGCAGTACTTC. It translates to CASRGLAGLYEQYF.

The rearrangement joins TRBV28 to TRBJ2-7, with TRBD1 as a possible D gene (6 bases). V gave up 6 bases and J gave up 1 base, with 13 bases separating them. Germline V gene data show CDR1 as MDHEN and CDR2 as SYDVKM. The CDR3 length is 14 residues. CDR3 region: CASSRLQGSYEQYF. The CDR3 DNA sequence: TGTGCCAGCAGCCGTCTGCAGGGGTCCTACGAGCAGTACTTC.

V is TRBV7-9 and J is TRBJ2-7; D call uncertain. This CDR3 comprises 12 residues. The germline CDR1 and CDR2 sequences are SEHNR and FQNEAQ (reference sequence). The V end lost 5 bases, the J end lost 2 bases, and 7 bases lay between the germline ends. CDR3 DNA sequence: TGTGCCAGCAGCACGACTGCCTACGAGCAGTACTTC. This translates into CASSTTAYEQYF.

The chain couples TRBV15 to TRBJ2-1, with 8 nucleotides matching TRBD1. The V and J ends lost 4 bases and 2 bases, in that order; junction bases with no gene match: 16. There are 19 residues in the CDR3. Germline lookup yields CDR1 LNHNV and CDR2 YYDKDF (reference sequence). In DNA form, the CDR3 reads TGTGCCACCAGCACCCCCGCCCCCCGACAGGGGCCGACCTACAATGAGCAGTTCTTC. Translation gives CATSTPAPRQGPTYNEQFF. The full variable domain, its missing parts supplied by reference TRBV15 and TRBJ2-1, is DAMVIQNPRYQVTQFGKPVTLSCSQTLNHNVMYWYQQKSSQAPKLLFHYYDKDFNNEADTPDNFQSRRPNTSFCFLDIRSPGLGDTAMYLCATSTPAPRQGPTYNEQFFGPGTRLTVL.

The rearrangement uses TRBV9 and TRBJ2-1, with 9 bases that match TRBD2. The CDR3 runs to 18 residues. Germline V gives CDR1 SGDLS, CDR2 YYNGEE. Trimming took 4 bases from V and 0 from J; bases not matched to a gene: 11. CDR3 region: CASSPLAGLTSSYNEQFF. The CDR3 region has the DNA TGTGCCAGCAGCCCTCTAGCGGGATTAACTAGCTCCTACAATGAGCAGTTCTTC.

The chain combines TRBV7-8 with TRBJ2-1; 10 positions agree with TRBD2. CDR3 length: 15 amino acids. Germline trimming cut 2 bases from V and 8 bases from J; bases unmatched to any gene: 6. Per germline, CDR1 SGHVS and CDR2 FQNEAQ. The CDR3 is CASSLTLAGVHEQFF. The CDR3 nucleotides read TGTGCCAGCAGCTTAACGCTAGCGGGAGTACATGAGCAGTTCTTC.

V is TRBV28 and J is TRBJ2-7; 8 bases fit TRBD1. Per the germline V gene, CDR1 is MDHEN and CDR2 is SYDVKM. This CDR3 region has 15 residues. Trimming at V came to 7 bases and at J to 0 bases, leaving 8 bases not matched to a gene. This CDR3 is CASNQGAESSYEQYF. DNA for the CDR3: TGTGCCAGCAACCAGGGGGCTGAGAGCTCCTACGAGCAGTACTTC.

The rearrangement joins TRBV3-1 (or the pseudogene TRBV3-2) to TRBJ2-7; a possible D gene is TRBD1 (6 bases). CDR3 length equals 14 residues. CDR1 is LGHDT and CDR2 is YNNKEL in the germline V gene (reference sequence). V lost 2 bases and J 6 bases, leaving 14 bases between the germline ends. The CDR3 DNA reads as TGTGCCAGCAGCCAAATGCAGGGGCTGGGCGAGCAGTACTTC. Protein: CASSQMQGLGEQYF.

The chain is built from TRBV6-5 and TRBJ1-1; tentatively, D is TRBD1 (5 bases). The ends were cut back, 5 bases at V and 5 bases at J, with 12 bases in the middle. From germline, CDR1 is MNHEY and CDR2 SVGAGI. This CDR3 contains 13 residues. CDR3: CASSLTGGTEAFF. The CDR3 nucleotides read TGTGCCAGCAGTCTAACAGGAGGGACTGAAGCTTTCTTT.

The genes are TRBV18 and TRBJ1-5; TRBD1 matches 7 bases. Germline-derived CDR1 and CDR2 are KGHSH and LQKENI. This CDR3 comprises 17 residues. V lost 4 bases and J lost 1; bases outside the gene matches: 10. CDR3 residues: CASSLSMTGSSNQPQHF. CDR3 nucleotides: TGTGCCAGCTCACTATCTATGACAGGGAGCAGCAATCAGCCCCAGCATTTT.